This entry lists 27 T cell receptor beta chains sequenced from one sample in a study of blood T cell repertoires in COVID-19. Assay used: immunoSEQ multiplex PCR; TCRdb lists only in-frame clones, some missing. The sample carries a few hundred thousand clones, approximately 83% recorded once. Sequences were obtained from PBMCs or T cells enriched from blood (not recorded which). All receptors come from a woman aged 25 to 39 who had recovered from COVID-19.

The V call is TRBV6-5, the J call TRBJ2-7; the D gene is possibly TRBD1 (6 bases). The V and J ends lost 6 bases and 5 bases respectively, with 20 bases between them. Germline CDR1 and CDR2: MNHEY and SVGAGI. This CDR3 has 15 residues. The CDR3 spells CASRPSRDTFHEQYF. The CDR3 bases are TGTGCCAGCAGGCCTAGCCGGGACACCTTCCACGAGCAGTACTTC.

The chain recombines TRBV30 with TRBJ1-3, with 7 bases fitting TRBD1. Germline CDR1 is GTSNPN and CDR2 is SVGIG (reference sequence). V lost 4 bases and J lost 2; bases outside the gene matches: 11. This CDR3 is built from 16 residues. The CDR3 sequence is CAWIKTGNFAGNTIYF. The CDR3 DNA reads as TGTGCCTGGATCAAGACAGGGAATTTTGCTGGAAACACCATATATTTT.

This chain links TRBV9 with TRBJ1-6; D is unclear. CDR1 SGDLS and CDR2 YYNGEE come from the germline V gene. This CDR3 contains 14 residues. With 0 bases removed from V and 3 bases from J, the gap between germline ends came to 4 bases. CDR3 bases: TGTGCCAGCAGCGTAGGCGTCTATAATTCACCCCTCCACTTT. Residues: CASSVGVYNSPLHF.

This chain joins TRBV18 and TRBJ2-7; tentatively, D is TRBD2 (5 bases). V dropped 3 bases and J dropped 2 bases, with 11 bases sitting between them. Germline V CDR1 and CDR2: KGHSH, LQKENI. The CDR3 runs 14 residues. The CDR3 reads CASSPDLQTYEQYF. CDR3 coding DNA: TGTGCCAGCTCACCGGACTTGCAGACCTACGAGCAGTACTTC.

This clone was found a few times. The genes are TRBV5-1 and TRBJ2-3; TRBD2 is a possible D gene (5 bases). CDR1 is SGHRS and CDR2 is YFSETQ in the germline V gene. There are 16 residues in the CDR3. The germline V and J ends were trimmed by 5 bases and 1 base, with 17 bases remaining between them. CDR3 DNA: TGCGCCAGCAGTCTCCTGGGAGCGGTCCGCACAGATACGCAGTATTTT. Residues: CASSLLGAVRTDTQYF. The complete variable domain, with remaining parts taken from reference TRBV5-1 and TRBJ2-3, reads KAGVTQTPRYLIKTRGQQVTLSCSPISGHRSVSWYQQTPGQGLQFLFEYFSETQRNKGNFPGRFSGRQFSNSRSEMNVSTLELGDSALYLCASSLLGAVRTDTQYFGPGTRLTVL.

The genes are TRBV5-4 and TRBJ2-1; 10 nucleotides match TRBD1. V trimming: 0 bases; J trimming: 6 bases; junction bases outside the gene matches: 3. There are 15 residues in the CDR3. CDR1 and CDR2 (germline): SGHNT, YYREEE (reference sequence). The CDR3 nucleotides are TGTGCCAGCAGCTTGGTGTGGACAGGGGGCAATGAGCAGTTCTTC. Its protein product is CASSLVWTGGNEQFF.

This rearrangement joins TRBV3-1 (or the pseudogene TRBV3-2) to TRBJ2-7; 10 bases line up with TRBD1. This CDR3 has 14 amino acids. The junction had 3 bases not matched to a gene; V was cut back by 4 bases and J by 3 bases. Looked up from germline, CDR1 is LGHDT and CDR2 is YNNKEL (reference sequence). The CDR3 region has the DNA TGTGCCAGCAGCCGACAGGGGGCAGTCTACGAGCAGTACTTC. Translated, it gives CASSRQGAVYEQYF.

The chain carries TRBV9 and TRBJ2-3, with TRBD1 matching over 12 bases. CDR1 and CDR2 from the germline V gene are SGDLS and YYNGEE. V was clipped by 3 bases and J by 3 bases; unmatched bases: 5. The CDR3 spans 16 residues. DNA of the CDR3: TGTGCCAGCAGCGAGGAGGGACAGGGGGCGACAGATACGCAGTATTTT. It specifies CASSEEGQGATDTQYF.

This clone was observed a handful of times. The CDR3 loop reads CASSLPWTADGYTF. The CDR3 DNA is TGTGCCAGCAGTTTACCCTGGACAGCCGATGGCTACACCTTC. V usage is TRBV28 and J usage is TRBJ1-2, with D perhaps matching TRBD1 (6 bases). Germline lookup yields CDR1 MDHEN and CDR2 SYDVKM. V shed 2 bases and J shed 6 bases, with 13 bases lying between them. CDR3 size: 14 residues.

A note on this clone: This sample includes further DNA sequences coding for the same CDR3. The CDR3 loop is CASSAVAPPDTQYF. The CDR3 bases are TGCGCCAGCAGTGCAGTAGCTCCTCCGGATACGCAGTATTTT. This chain uses TRBV10-1 with TRBJ2-3; D gene ambiguous. Trimming removed 4 bases from V and 6 bases from J, with 14 bases in between. Germline V gene lookup returns CDR1 WNHNN and CDR2 SYGVQD (reference sequence). This CDR3 has 14 residues.

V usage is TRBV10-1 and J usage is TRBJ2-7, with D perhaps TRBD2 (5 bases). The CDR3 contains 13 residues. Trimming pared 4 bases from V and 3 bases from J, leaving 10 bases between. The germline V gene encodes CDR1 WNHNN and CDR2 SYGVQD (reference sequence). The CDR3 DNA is TGCGCCAGCAGTGGGGGAGTTAACTACGAGCAGTACTTC. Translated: CASSGGVNYEQYF.

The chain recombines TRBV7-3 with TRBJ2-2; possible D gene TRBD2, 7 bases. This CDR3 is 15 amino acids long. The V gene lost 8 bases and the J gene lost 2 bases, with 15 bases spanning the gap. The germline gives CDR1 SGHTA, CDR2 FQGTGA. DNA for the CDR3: TGTGCCAGCGGGGGCGGGAGACGTAACACCGGGGAGCTGTTTTTT. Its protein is CASGGGRRNTGELFF. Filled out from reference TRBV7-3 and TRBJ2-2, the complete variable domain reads GAGVSQTPSNKVTEKGKYVELRCDPISGHTALYWYRQSLGQGPEFLIYFQGTGAADDSGLPNDRFFAVRPEGSVSTLKIQRTERGDSAVYLCASGGGRRNTGELFFGEGSRLTVL.

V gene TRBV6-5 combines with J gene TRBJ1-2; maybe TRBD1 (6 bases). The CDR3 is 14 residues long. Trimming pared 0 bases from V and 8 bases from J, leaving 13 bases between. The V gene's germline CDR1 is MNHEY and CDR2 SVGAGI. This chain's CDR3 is CASSYSAGGLGYTF. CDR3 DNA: TGTGCCAGCAGTTACTCGGCGGGGGGGCTCGGCTACACCTTC.

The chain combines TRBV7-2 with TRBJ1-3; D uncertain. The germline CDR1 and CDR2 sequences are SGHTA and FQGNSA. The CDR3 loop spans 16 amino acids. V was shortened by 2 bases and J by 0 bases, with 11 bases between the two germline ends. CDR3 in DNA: TGTGCCAGCAGCTTAAATGCGGGGAGCTCTGGAAACACCATATATTTT. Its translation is CASSLNAGSSGNTIYF.

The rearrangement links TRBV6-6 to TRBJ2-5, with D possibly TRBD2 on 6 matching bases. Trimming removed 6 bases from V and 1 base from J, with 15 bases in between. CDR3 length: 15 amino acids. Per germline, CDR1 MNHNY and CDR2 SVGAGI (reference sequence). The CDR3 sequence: CASRSLLGGQETQYF. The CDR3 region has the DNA TGTGCCAGCAGATCCCTCCTGGGGGGCCAAGAGACCCAGTACTTC.

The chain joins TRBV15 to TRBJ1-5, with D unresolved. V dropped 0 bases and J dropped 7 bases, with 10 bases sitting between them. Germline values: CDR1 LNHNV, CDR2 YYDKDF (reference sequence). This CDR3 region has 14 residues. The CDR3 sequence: CATSRDRRDQPQHF. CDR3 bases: TGTGCCACCAGCAGAGACAGGCGTGACCAGCCCCAGCATTTT. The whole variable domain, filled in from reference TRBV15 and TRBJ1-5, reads DAMVIQNPRYQVTQFGKPVTLSCSQTLNHNVMYWYQQKSSQAPKLLFHYYDKDFNNEADTPDNFQSRRPNTSFCFLDIRSPGLGDTAMYLCATSRDRRDQPQHFGDGTRLSIL.

The CDR3: CASSWTGRYTEAFF. CDR3 nucleotides: TGTGCCAGCAGTTGGACAGGGCGGTACACTGAAGCTTTCTTT. The rearrangement joins TRBV6-5 to TRBJ1-1, with 8 bases lining up with TRBD1. The germline gives CDR1 MNHEY, CDR2 SVGAGI. This CDR3 has 14 residues. The junction had 4 bases not matched to a gene; V was cut back by 4 bases and J by 3 bases.

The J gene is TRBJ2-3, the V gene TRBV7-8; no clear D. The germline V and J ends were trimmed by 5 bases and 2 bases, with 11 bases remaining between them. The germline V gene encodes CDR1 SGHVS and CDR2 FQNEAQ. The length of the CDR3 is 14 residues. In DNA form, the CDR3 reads TGTGCCAGCAGCCTTGGCCACCCCACAGATACGCAGTATTTT. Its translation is CASSLGHPTDTQYF.

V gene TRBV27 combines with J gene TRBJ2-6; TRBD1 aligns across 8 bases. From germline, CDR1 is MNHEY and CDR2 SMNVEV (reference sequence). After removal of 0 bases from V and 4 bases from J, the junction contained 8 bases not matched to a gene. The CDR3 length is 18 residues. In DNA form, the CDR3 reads TGTGCCAGCAGTTTATCGGTAAGCAGGGGGCCCGGGGCCAACGTCCTGACTTTC. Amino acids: CASSLSVSRGPGANVLTF.

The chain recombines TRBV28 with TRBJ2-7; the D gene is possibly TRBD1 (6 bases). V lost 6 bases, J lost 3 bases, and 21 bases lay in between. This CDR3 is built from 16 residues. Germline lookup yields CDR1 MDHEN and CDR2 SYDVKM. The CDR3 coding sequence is TGTGCCAGCAGCTTAATGCTAAACAGGGACCTCTACGAGCAGTACTTC. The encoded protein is CASSLMLNRDLYEQYF.

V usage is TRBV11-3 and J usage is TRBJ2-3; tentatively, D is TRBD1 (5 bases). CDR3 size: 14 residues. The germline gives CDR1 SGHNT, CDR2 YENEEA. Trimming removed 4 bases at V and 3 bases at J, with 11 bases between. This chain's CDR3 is CASSYLGQTDTQYF. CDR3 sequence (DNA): TGTGCCAGCAGCTATCTCGGACAAACAGATACGCAGTATTTT.

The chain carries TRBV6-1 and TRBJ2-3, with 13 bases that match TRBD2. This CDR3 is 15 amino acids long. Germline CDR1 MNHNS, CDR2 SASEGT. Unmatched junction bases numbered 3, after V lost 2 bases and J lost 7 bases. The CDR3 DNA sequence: TGTGCCAGCAGTGAAACTAGCGGGGGGGCCTATACGCAGTATTTT. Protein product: CASSETSGGAYTQYF.

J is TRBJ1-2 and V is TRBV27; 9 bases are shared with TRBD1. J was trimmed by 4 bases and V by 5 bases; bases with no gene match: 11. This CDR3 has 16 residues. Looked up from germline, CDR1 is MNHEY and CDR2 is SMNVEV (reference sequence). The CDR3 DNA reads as TGTGCCAGCAGTCCCCGGGGACAGGGACAAATCTATGGCTACACCTTC. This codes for CASSPRGQGQIYGYTF.

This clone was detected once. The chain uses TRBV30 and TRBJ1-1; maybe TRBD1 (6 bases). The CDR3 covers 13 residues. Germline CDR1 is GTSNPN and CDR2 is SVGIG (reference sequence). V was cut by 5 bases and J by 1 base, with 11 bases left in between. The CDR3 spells CAWCRTENTEAFF. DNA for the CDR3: TGTGCCTGGTGCAGGACAGAGAACACTGAAGCTTTCTTT.

The CDR3 is CASTKLLKTYEQYF. In nucleotides, the CDR3 is TGTGCCAGCACCAAACTCCTAAAGACTTACGAGCAGTACTTC. The chain is built from TRBV6-6 and TRBJ2-7; D not certain. Germline assignment: CDR1 MNHNY and CDR2 SVGAGI (reference sequence). The CDR3 extends over 14 amino acids. V gave up 7 bases and J gave up 4 bases, with 17 bases separating them.

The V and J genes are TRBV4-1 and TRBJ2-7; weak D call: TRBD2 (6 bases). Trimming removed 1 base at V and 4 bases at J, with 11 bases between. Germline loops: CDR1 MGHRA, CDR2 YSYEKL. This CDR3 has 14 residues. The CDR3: CASSQVKEGYEQYF. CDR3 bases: TGCGCCAGCAGCCAAGTTAAGGAGGGGTACGAGCAGTACTTC.

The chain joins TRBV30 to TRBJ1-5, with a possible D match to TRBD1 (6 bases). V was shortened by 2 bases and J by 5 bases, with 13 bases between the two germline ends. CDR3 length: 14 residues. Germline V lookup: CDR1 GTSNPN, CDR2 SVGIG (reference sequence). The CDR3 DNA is TGTGCCTGGAGTCTCAGGGGTAGGTATCAGCCCCAGCATTTT. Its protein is CAWSLRGRYQPQHF.